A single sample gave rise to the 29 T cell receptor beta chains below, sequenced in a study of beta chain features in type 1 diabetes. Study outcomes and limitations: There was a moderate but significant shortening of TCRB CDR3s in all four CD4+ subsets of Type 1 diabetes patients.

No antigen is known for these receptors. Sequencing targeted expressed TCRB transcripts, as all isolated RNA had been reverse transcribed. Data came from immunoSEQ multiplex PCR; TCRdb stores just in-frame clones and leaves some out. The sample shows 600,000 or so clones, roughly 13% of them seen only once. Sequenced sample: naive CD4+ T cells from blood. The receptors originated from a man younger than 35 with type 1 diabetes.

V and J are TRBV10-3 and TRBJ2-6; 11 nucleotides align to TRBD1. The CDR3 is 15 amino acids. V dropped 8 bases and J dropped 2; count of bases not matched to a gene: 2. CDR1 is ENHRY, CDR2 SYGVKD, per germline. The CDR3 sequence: CAIGQGATGANVLTF. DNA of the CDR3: TGTGCCATCGGACAGGGGGCTACTGGGGCCAACGTCCTGACTTTC.

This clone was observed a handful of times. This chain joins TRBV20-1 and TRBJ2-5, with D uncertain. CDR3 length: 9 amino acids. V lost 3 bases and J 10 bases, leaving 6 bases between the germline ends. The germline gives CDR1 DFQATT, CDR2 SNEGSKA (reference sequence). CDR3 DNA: TGCAGTGCTAGGTCGGACCAGTACTTC. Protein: CSARSDQYF.

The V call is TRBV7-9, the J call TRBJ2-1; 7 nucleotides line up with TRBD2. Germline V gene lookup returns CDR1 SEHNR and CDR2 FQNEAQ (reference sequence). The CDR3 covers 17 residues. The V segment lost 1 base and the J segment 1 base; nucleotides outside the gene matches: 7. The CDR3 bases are TGTGCCAGCAGCTTAGGCGGCGGCGGGAGTTCCTACAATGAGCAGTTCTTC. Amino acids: CASSLGGGGSSYNEQFF.

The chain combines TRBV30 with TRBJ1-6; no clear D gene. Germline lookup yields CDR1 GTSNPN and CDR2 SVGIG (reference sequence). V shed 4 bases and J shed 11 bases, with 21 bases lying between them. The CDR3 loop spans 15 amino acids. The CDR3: CAWTPRGSSWTPLHF. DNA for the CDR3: TGTGCCTGGACCCCCCGAGGGTCTTCATGGACACCCCTCCACTTT. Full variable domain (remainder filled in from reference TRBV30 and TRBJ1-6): SQTIHQWPATLVQPVGSPLSLECTVEGTSNPNLYWYRQAAGRGLQLLFYSVGIGQISSEVPQNLSASRPQDRQFILSSKKLLLSDSGFYLCAWTPRGSSWTPLHFGNGTRLTVT.

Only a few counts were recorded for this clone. The CDR3 here is CAISDPSGLSYNEQFF. CDR3 DNA: TGTGCCATCAGCGACCCTAGCGGCCTGTCCTACAATGAGCAGTTCTTC. The chain uses TRBV10-3 and TRBJ2-1; the match to TRBD2 covers 7 bases. Germline values: CDR1 ENHRY, CDR2 SYGVKD. V lost 6 bases to trimming and J lost 1 base; unmatched junction nucleotides: 9. This CDR3 spans 16 amino acids.

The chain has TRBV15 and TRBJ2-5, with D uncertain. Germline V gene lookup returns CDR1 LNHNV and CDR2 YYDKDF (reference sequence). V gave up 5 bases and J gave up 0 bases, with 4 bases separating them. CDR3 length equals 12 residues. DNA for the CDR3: TGTGCCACCAGCTACCACCAAGAGACCCAGTACTTC. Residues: CATSYHQETQYF.

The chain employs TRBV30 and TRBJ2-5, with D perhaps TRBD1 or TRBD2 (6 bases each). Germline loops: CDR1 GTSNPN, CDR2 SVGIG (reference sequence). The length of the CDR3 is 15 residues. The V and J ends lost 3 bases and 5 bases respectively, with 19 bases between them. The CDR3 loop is CAWREGHPGPETQYF. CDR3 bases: TGTGCCTGGAGGGAGGGACACCCGGGGCCTGAGACCCAGTACTTC.

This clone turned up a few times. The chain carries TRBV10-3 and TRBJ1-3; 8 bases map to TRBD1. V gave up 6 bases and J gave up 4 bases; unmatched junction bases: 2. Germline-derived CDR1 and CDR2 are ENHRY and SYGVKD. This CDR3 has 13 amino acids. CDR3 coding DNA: TGTGCCATCAGGGGACAGGAAGGAAACACCATATATTTT. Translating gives CAIRGQEGNTIYF.

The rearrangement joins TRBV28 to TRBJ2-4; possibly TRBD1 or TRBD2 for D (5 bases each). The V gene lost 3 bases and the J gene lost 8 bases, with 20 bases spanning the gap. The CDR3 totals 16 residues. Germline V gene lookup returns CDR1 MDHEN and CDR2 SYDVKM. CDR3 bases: TGTGCCAGCAGTTTCCCTGGGGTGGTACTAGGGGACATTCAGTACTTC. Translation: CASSFPGVVLGDIQYF.

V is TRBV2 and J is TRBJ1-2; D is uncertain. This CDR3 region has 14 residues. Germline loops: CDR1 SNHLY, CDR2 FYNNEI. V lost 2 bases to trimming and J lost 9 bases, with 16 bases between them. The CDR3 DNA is TGTGCCAGCAGTGAAAGGCCAGGAGGTTATCGCTACACCTTC. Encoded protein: CASSERPGGYRYTF.

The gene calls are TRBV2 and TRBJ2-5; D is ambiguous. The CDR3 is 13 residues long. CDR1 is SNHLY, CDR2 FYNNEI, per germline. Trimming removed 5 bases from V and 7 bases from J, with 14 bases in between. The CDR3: CASSMWQERTQYF. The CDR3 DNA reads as TGTGCCAGCAGTATGTGGCAGGAGCGGACCCAGTACTTC.

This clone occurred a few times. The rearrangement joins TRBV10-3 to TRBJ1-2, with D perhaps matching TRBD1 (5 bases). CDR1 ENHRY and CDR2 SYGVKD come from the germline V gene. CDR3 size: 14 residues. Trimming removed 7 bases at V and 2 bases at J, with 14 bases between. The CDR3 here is CAINGDRMNYGYTF. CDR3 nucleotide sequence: TGTGCCATCAATGGGGACCGAATGAACTATGGCTACACCTTC.

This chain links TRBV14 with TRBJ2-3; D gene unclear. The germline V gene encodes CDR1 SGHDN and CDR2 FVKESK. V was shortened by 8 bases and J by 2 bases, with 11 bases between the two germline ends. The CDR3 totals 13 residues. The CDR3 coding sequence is TGTGCCAGCCAGTACGATAACACAGATACGCAGTATTTT. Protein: CASQYDNTDTQYF.

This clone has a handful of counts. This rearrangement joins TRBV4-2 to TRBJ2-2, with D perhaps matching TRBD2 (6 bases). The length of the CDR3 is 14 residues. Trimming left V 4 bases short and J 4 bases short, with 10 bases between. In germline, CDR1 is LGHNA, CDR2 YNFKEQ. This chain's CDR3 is CASSPLASTGELFF. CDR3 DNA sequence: TGTGCCAGCAGCCCGCTAGCGTCCACCGGGGAGCTGTTTTTT.

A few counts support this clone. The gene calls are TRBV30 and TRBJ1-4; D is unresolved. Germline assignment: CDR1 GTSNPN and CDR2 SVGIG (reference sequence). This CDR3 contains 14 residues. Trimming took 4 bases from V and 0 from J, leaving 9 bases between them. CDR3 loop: CAWTLLATNEKLFF. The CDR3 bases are TGTGCCTGGACCCTCCTTGCAACTAATGAAAAACTGTTTTTT.

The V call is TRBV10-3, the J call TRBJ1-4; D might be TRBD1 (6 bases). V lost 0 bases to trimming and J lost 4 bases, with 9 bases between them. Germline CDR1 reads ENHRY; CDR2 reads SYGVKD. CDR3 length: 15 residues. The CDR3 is CAISESTGNNEKLFF. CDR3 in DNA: TGTGCCATCAGTGAGTCTACAGGGAATAATGAAAAACTGTTTTTT.

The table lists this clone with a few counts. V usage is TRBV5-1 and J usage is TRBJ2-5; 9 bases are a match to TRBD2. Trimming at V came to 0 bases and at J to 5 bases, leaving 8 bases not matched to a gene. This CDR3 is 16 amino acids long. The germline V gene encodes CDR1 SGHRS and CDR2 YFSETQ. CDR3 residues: CASSLALAGAGETQYF. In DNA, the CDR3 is TGCGCCAGCAGCTTGGCCTTAGCGGGAGCAGGGGAGACCCAGTACTTC.

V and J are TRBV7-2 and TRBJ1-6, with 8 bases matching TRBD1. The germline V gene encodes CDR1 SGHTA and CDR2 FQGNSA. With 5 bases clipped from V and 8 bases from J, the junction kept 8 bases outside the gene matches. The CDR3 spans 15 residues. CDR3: CASSLQTGAYSPLHF. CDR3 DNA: TGTGCCAGCAGCCTCCAGACAGGGGCGTATTCACCCCTCCACTTT.

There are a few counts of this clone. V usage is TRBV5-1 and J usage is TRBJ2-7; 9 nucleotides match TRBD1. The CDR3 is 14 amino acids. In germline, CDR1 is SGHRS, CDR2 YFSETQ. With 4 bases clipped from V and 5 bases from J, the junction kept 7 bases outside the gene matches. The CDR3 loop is CASSMDRGWNEQYF. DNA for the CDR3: TGCGCCAGCAGCATGGACAGGGGATGGAACGAGCAGTACTTC.

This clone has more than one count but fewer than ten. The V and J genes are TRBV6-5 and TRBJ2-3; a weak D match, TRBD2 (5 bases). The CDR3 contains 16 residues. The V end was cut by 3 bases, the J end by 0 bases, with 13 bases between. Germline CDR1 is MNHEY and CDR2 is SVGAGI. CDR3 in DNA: TGTGCCAGCAGTTATGGGAGACCTCCTAGCACAGATACGCAGTATTTT. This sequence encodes CASSYGRPPSTDTQYF.

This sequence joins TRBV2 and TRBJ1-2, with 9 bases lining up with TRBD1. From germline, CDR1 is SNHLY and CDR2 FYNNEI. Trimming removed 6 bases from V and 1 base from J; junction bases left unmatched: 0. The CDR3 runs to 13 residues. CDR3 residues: CASRDRGNYGYTF. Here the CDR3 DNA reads TGTGCCAGCAGGGACAGGGGTAACTATGGCTACACCTTC.

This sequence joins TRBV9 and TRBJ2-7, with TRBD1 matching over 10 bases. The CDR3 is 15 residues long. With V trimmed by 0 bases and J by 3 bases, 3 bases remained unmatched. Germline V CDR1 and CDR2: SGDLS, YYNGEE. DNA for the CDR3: TGTGCCAGCAGCGTAGGGGACAGGGGTTTCTACGAGCAGTACTTC. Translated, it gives CASSVGDRGFYEQYF.

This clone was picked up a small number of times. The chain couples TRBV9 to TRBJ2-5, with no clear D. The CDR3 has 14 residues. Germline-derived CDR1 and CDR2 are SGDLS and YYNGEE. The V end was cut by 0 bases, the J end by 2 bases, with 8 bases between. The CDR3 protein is CASSVGIGQETQYF. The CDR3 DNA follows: TGTGCCAGCAGCGTAGGTATAGGGCAAGAGACCCAGTACTTC. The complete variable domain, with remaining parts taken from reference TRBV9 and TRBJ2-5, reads DSGVTQTPKHLITATGQRVTLRCSPRSGDLSVYWYQQSLDQGLQFLIQYYNGEERAKGNILERFSAQQFPDLHSELNLSSLELGDSALYFCASSVGIGQETQYFGPGTRLLVL.

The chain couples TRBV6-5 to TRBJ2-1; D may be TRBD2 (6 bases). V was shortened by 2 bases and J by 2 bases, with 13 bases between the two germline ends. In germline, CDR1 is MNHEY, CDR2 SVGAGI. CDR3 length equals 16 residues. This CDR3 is CASSYGGLAPYNEQFF. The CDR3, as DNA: TGTGCCAGCAGTTACGGGGGTCTAGCGCCCTACAATGAGCAGTTCTTC.

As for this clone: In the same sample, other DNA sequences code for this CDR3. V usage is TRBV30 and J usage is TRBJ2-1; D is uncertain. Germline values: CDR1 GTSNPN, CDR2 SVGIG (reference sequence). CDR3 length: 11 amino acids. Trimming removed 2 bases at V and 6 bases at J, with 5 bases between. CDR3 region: CAWSPRNEQFF. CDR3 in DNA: TGTGCCTGGAGTCCCCGCAATGAGCAGTTCTTC.

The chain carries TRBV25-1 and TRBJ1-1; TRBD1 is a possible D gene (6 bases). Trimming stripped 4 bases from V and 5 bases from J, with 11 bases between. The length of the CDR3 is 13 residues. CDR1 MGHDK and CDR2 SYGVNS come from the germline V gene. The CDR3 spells CASSGQAGTEAFF. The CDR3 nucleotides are TGTGCCAGCAGTGGACAGGCGGGGACTGAAGCTTTCTTT.

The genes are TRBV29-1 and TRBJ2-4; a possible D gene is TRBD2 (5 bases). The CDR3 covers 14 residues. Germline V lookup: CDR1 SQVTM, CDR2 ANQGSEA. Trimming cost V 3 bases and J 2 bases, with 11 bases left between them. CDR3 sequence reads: CSVEGSQTKNIQYF. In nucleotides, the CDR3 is TGCAGCGTTGAGGGGAGCCAAACCAAAAACATTCAGTACTTC.

The CDR3 protein is CAWRGDIPNTEAFF. The CDR3 DNA follows: TGTGCCTGGAGGGGCGACATCCCGAACACTGAAGCTTTCTTT. V is TRBV30 and J is TRBJ1-1; no reliable D call. Looked up from germline, CDR1 is GTSNPN and CDR2 is SVGIG (reference sequence). V was cut by 3 bases and J by 1 base, with 12 bases left in between. CDR3 size: 14 residues.

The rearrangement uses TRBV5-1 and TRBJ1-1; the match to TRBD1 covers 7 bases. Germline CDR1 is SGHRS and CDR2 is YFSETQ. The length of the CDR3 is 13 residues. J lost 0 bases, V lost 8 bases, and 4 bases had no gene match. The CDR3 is CASTGQLNTEAFF. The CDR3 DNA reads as TGCGCCAGTACGGGACAGCTGAACACTGAAGCTTTCTTT.